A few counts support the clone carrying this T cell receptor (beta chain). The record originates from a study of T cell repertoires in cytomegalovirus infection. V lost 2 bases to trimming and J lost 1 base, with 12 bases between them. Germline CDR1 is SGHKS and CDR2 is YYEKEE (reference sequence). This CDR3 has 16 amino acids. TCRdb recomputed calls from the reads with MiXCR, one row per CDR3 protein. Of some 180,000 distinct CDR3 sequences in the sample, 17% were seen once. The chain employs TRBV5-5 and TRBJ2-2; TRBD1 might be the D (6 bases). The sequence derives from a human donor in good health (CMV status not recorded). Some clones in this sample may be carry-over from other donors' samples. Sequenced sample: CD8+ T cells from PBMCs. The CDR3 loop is CASSLRPGVNTGELFF. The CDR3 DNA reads TGTGCCAGCAGCTTACGTCCAGGGGTGAACACCGGGGAGCTGTTTTTT.